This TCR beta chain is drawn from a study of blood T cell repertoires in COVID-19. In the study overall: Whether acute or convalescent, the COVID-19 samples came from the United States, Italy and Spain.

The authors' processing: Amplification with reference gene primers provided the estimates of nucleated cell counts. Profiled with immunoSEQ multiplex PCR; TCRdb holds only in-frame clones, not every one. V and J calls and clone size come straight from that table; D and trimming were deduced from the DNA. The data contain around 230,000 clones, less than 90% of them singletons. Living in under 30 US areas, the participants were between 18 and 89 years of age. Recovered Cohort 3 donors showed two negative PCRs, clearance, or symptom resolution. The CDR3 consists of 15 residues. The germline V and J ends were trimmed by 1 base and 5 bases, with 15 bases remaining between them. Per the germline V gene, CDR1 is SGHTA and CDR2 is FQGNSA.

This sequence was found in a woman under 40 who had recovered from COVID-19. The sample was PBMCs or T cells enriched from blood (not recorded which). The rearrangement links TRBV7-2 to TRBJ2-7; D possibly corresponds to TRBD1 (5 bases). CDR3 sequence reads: CASSLDGQGSHEQYF. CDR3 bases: TGTGCCAGCAGCTTAGATGGGCAGGGAAGCCACGAGCAGTACTTC.